This is a list of T cell receptor beta chains from one sample in a study of early T cells in non-severe SARS-CoV-2 infection. TCRdb re-analysed the 5' RACE reads in MiXCR, keeping a single row per CDR3 protein. The sample has 35,000 to 40,000 distinct CDR3 sequences; 5% to 6.5% are singletons. The sequenced material came from whole blood. The receptors come from an adult who was a healthcare worker with PCR-confirmed SARS-CoV-2 infection or an uninfected control (not recorded which). Each CDR3 is given with its conserved first and last residue. The D gene is left open where the match is weak. Not all rows give a size; the values are once, few, many and, for expanded clones, a class.

d_gene: TRBD1; len: 16; j_gene: TRBJ2-3; abundance: many; v_gene: TRBV19; CDR3aa: CASSKGASRSTDTQYF; CDR3nt: TGTGCCAGTAGTAAGGGGGCTAGCCGAAGCACAGATACGCAGTATTTT
d_gene: -; len: 15; j_gene: TRBJ2-1; abundance: -; v_gene: TRBV4-3; CDR3aa: CASSQDPFSYNEQFF; CDR3nt: TGCGCCAGCAGCCAAGATCCGTTCTCCTACAATGAGCAGTTCTTC
d_gene: TRBD1; len: 15; j_gene: TRBJ1-2; abundance: many; v_gene: TRBV4-1; CDR3aa: CASSQVGGQSYGYTF; CDR3nt: TGCGCCAGCAGCCAAGTCGGGGGACAGTCCTATGGCTACACCTTC
d_gene: TRBD2; len: 17; j_gene: TRBJ2-1; abundance: many; v_gene: TRBV24-1; CDR3aa: CATSDFPGAGGFNEQFF; CDR3nt: TGTGCCACCAGTGATTTCCCGGGAGCGGGAGGATTCAATGAGCAGTTCTTC
d_gene: TRBD1; len: 17; j_gene: TRBJ1-5; abundance: -; v_gene: TRBV6-2/TRBV6-3; CDR3aa: CASTTARTGFSNQPQHF; CDR3nt: TGTGCCAGCACCACCGCGCGGACAGGGTTTAGCAATCAGCCCCAGCATTTT
d_gene: -; len: 16; j_gene: TRBJ1-5; abundance: many; v_gene: TRBV6-1; CDR3aa: CASRLTTGSPYKPQHF; CDR3nt: TGTGCCAGCAGATTGACGACAGGTAGCCCGTATAAGCCCCAGCATTTT
d_gene: -; len: 13; j_gene: TRBJ1-1; abundance: -; v_gene: TRBV5-1; CDR3aa: CASSLDPRGEAFF; CDR3nt: TGCGCCAGCAGCTTAGACCCTCGAGGTGAAGCTTTCTTT
d_gene: TRBD1; len: 15; j_gene: TRBJ2-1; abundance: -; v_gene: TRBV7-3; CDR3aa: CASSLGQASVNEQFF; CDR3nt: TGTGCCAGCAGCTTGGGACAGGCAAGTGTTAATGAGCAGTTCTTC
d_gene: -; len: 12; j_gene: TRBJ2-7; abundance: many; v_gene: TRBV7-9; CDR3aa: CASSFHRDEQYF; CDR3nt: TGTGCCAGCAGCTTCCACAGGGACGAGCAGTACTTC
d_gene: -; len: 14; j_gene: TRBJ2-1; abundance: few; v_gene: TRBV28; CDR3aa: CASSLRRDHNEQFF; CDR3nt: TGTGCCAGCAGTTTAAGGCGGGACCACAATGAGCAGTTCTTC
d_gene: TRBD1; len: 13; j_gene: TRBJ1-4; abundance: many; v_gene: TRBV10-3; CDR3aa: CASQGGSNEKLFF; CDR3nt: TGTGCCTCGCAAGGGGGCTCTAATGAAAAACTGTTTTTT
d_gene: -; len: 14; j_gene: TRBJ2-3; abundance: -; v_gene: TRBV19; CDR3aa: CASSIQGSVDTQYF; CDR3nt: TGTGCCAGTAGTATACAGGGATCGGTAGATACGCAGTATTTT
d_gene: -; len: 13; j_gene: TRBJ2-3; abundance: many; v_gene: TRBV5-1; CDR3aa: CASSLDQEDTQYF; CDR3nt: TGCGCCAGCAGCTTGGACCAAGAAGATACGCAGTATTTT
d_gene: -; len: 13; j_gene: TRBJ2-1; abundance: many; v_gene: TRBV7-9; CDR3aa: CASTRDFYNEQFF; CDR3nt: TGTGCCAGCACCCGGGACTTCTACAATGAGCAGTTCTTC
d_gene: -; len: 14; j_gene: TRBJ2-7; abundance: many; v_gene: TRBV27; CDR3aa: CASRSLGSSYEQYF; CDR3nt: TGTGCCAGCAGATCCTTAGGTAGCTCCTACGAGCAGTACTTC
d_gene: TRBD2; len: 15; j_gene: TRBJ2-3; abundance: many; v_gene: TRBV7-7; CDR3aa: CASSLGLAPGDTQYF; CDR3nt: TGTGCTAGCAGCTTAGGACTAGCCCCGGGGGATACGCAGTATTTT
d_gene: TRBD2; len: 15; j_gene: TRBJ2-1; abundance: many; v_gene: TRBV11-2; CDR3aa: CASSRGLAAYNEQFF; CDR3nt: TGTGCCAGCAGCCGGGGACTAGCGGCCTACAATGAGCAGTTCTTC
d_gene: TRBD1; len: 16; j_gene: TRBJ1-4; abundance: -; v_gene: TRBV5-1; CDR3aa: CASSLGGGAGLEKLFF; CDR3nt: TGCGCCAGCAGCTTGGGAGGGGGCGCGGGTCTGGAAAAACTGTTTTTT
d_gene: -; len: 13; j_gene: TRBJ1-6; abundance: -; v_gene: TRBV12-5; CDR3aa: CASGLETGSPLHF; CDR3nt: TGTGCTAGTGGTTTGGAGACCGGATCACCCCTCCACTTT
d_gene: -; len: 12; j_gene: TRBJ1-1; abundance: many; v_gene: TRBV20-1; CDR3aa: CSARVAERGAFF; CDR3nt: TGCAGTGCTAGAGTCGCCGAAAGAGGAGCTTTCTTT
d_gene: -; len: 15; j_gene: TRBJ2-1; abundance: many; v_gene: TRBV20-1; CDR3aa: CSAQQGLTSYNEQFF; CDR3nt: TGCAGTGCTCAGCAGGGCCTAACTTCCTACAATGAGCAGTTCTTC
d_gene: TRBD2; len: 12; j_gene: TRBJ2-1; abundance: few; v_gene: TRBV20-1; CDR3aa: CSARDYNNEQFF; CDR3nt: TGCAGTGCCCGGGACTACAACAATGAGCAGTTCTTC
d_gene: -; len: 15; j_gene: TRBJ2-7; abundance: many; v_gene: TRBV5-1; CDR3aa: CASSLGGTSSYEQYF; CDR3nt: TGCGCCAGCAGCTTGGGAGGGACCAGCTCCTACGAGCAGTACTTC
d_gene: TRBD2; len: 15; j_gene: TRBJ2-3; abundance: few; v_gene: TRBV7-9; CDR3aa: CASSSSGDRTDTQYF; CDR3nt: TGTGCCAGCAGCTCGAGCGGGGACCGCACAGATACGCAGTATTTT
d_gene: -; len: 14; j_gene: TRBJ1-2; abundance: -; v_gene: TRBV21-1; CDR3aa: CASSDGTVNYGYTF; CDR3nt: TGTGCCAGCAGCGACGGGACAGTCAACTATGGCTACACCTTC
d_gene: -; len: 14; j_gene: TRBJ1-4; abundance: many; v_gene: TRBV5-1; CDR3aa: CASSSGPTNEKLFF; CDR3nt: TGCGCCAGCAGCTCAGGACCAACTAATGAAAAACTGTTTTTT
d_gene: TRBD1; len: 15; j_gene: TRBJ2-1; abundance: many; v_gene: TRBV5-1; CDR3aa: CASSGTDYSYNEQFF; CDR3nt: TGCGCCAGCAGCGGGACAGATTACTCCTACAATGAGCAGTTCTTC
d_gene: TRBD2; len: 15; j_gene: TRBJ2-7; abundance: many; v_gene: TRBV11-2; CDR3aa: CASSLEPGGGYEQYF; CDR3nt: TGTGCCAGCAGCTTAGAGCCGGGAGGGGGCTACGAGCAGTACTTC
d_gene: TRBD1; len: 15; j_gene: TRBJ2-5; abundance: many; v_gene: TRBV5-1; CDR3aa: CASSLGDRAIETQYF; CDR3nt: TGCGCCAGCAGCTTGGGAGACAGGGCGATTGAGACCCAGTACTTC
d_gene: -; len: 14; j_gene: TRBJ2-3; abundance: many; v_gene: TRBV9; CDR3aa: CASSLGLSGDTQYF; CDR3nt: TGTGCCAGCAGCCTGGGTTTATCGGGAGATACGCAGTATTTT
d_gene: -; len: 12; j_gene: TRBJ1-6; abundance: many; v_gene: TRBV12-3/TRBV12-4; CDR3aa: CASSLESSPLHF; CDR3nt: TGTGCCAGCAGTTTGGAGAGTTCACCCCTCCACTTT
d_gene: -; len: 13; j_gene: TRBJ2-3; abundance: many; v_gene: TRBV2; CDR3aa: CASSLGGTDTQYF; CDR3nt: TGTGCCAGCAGTTTAGGGGGCACAGATACGCAGTATTTT
d_gene: -; len: 12; j_gene: TRBJ2-7; abundance: many; v_gene: TRBV7-9; CDR3aa: CASSGRSGEQYF; CDR3nt: TGTGCCAGCAGCGGCCGGAGCGGGGAGCAGTACTTC
d_gene: TRBD1; len: 14; j_gene: TRBJ1-3; abundance: many; v_gene: TRBV18; CDR3aa: CASSRDSSGNTIYF; CDR3nt: TGTGCCAGCTCAAGGGACAGCTCTGGAAACACCATATATTTT
d_gene: -; len: 16; j_gene: TRBJ2-3; abundance: many; v_gene: TRBV7-2; CDR3aa: CASSLAGGPVGDTQYF; CDR3nt: TGTGCCAGCAGCTTAGCGGGGGGGCCGGTAGGAGATACGCAGTATTTT
d_gene: -; len: 17; j_gene: TRBJ2-6; abundance: many; v_gene: TRBV11-2; CDR3aa: CASRHEASNSGANVLTF; CDR3nt: TGTGCCAGCAGACATGAGGCCTCGAACTCTGGGGCCAACGTCCTGACTTTC
d_gene: TRBD2; len: 14; j_gene: TRBJ2-5; abundance: few; v_gene: TRBV3-1; CDR3aa: CASSPGGAGETQYF; CDR3nt: TGTGCCAGCAGCCCCGGGGGGGCCGGAGAGACCCAGTACTTC
d_gene: -; len: 13; j_gene: TRBJ2-7; abundance: few; v_gene: TRBV7-9; CDR3aa: CASSLAEGAEQYF; CDR3nt: TGTGCCAGCAGCTTAGCGGAAGGAGCCGAGCAGTACTTC
d_gene: TRBD1; len: 13; j_gene: TRBJ2-3; abundance: -; v_gene: TRBV7-9; CDR3aa: CASSLGQGGTQYF; CDR3nt: TGTGCCAGCAGCTTAGGACAGGGTGGTACGCAGTATTTT
d_gene: -; len: 16; j_gene: TRBJ1-1; abundance: -; v_gene: TRBV7-9; CDR3aa: CASSFLQGSGNTEAFF; CDR3nt: TGTGCCAGCAGCTTTCTACAGGGAAGTGGGAACACTGAAGCTTTCTTT
d_gene: -; len: 14; j_gene: TRBJ2-5; abundance: many; v_gene: TRBV20-1; CDR3aa: CSARGSLAAGTQYF; CDR3nt: TGCAGTGCTAGAGGTTCGCTGGCGGCAGGGACCCAGTACTTC
d_gene: TRBD2; len: 12; j_gene: TRBJ2-5; abundance: many; v_gene: TRBV10-3; CDR3aa: CAISASGETQYF; CDR3nt: TGTGCCATCAGTGCTAGCGGAGAGACCCAGTACTTC
d_gene: TRBD1; len: 15; j_gene: TRBJ2-7; abundance: many; v_gene: TRBV27; CDR3aa: CASSLSGQGAYEQYF; CDR3nt: TGTGCCAGCAGTTTATCGGGACAGGGGGCGTACGAGCAGTACTTC
d_gene: -; len: 12; j_gene: TRBJ1-2; abundance: many; v_gene: TRBV7-2; CDR3aa: CASSPHNYGYTF; CDR3nt: TGTGCCAGCAGCCCTCACAACTATGGCTACACCTTC
d_gene: -; len: 14; j_gene: TRBJ2-5; abundance: many; v_gene: TRBV19; CDR3aa: CASSMAQFQETQYF; CDR3nt: TGTGCCAGTAGTATGGCACAATTCCAAGAGACCCAGTACTTC
d_gene: -; len: 13; j_gene: TRBJ2-3; abundance: many; v_gene: TRBV2; CDR3aa: CASSESTTDTQYF; CDR3nt: TGTGCCAGCAGTGAGAGTACAACAGATACGCAGTATTTT
d_gene: -; len: 12; j_gene: TRBJ2-2; abundance: many; v_gene: TRBV30; CDR3aa: CAWSMTPGELFF; CDR3nt: TGTGCCTGGAGTATGACCCCCGGGGAGCTGTTTTTT
d_gene: TRBD1; len: 15; j_gene: TRBJ1-6; abundance: many; v_gene: TRBV28; CDR3aa: CASSLVQGGNSPLHF; CDR3nt: TGTGCCAGCAGTTTGGTCCAGGGGGGTAATTCACCCCTCCACTTT
d_gene: TRBD2; len: 18; j_gene: TRBJ2-7; abundance: few; v_gene: TRBV11-2; CDR3aa: CASSLRGSGRYRNYEQYF; CDR3nt: TGTGCCAGCAGCCTCCGGGGGAGCGGGAGATATCGGAATTACGAGCAGTACTTC
d_gene: -; len: 15; j_gene: TRBJ2-7; abundance: many; v_gene: TRBV9; CDR3aa: CASRYRVPLIYEQYF; CDR3nt: TGTGCCAGCAGGTACAGGGTGCCCCTTATCTACGAGCAGTACTTC
d_gene: -; len: 15; j_gene: TRBJ2-1; abundance: many; v_gene: TRBV24-1; CDR3aa: CATSDPGTTANEQFF; CDR3nt: TGTGCCACCAGTGATCCGGGGACGACAGCCAATGAGCAGTTCTTC
d_gene: -; len: 15; j_gene: TRBJ1-1; abundance: many; v_gene: TRBV7-2; CDR3aa: CASSLVWTRNTEAFF; CDR3nt: TGTGCCAGCAGCTTAGTTTGGACACGGAACACTGAAGCTTTCTTT
d_gene: TRBD1; len: 15; j_gene: TRBJ1-2; abundance: many; v_gene: TRBV7-2; CDR3aa: CASSLQTGTGVGYTF; CDR3nt: TGTGCCAGCAGCTTGCAGACAGGGACGGGTGTGGGCTACACCTTC